A selection of T cell receptor beta chains follows, all from one sample in a study of response to subunit inactivated influenza vaccine. TCRdb re-analysed the RT-PCR reads in MiXCR, keeping a single row per CDR3 protein. The sample has under 750,000 distinct CDR3 sequences; 12% are singletons. The source was PBMCs from blood, collected on the day of vaccination. Receptors were obtained from a man in his fifties who received an inactivated influenza vaccine. The CDR3 runs from the conserved cysteine through the conserved F or W. Fields, in order: D gene, J gene, V gene, clone size, CDR3 protein, CDR3 DNA. The D gene is left open where the match is weak. For some rows the clone size is stated as once, few or many, or as a class when expanded; others skip it.

>-|TRBJ2-5|TRBV24-1|few
CATSDVDSQETQYF
TGTGCCACCAGTGATGTTGACAGCCAAGAGACCCAGTACTTC
>-|TRBJ2-1|TRBV27|many
CASSSGPHNEQFF
TGTGCCAGCAGTTCGGGACCACACAATGAGCAGTTCTTC
>-|TRBJ2-2|TRBV11-2|many
CASSIVVNTGELFF
TGTGCCAGCAGCATCGTAGTGAACACCGGGGAGCTGTTTTTT
>TRBD1|TRBJ2-1|TRBV7-9|-
CASSSGQVFAYNEQFF
TGTGCCAGCAGCTCGGGACAGGTGTTCGCCTACAATGAGCAGTTCTTC
>-|TRBJ2-7|TRBV19|many
CASTGPERSEQYF
TGTGCCAGTACCGGGCCCGAAAGGAGTGAGCAGTACTTC
>-|TRBJ2-5|TRBV5-1|-
CASSFTGPQETQYF
TGCGCCAGCAGCTTTACGGGGCCTCAAGAGACCCAGTACTTC
>TRBD2|TRBJ2-3|TRBV14|few
CASSQDPGLAESTDTQYF
TGTGCCAGCAGCCAAGATCCAGGGCTAGCGGAGTCGACAGATACGCAGTATTTT
>-|TRBJ1-6|TRBV15|few
CATSRETGNNSLLHF
TGTGCCACCAGCAGAGAGACGGGTAATAATTCACTCCTCCACTTT
>TRBD2|TRBJ2-7|TRBV12-3/TRBV12-4|many
CASSFGGLADYEQYF
TGTGCCAGCAGTTTTGGGGGACTAGCGGACTACGAGCAGTACTTC
>TRBD2|TRBJ2-1|TRBV5-1|-
CASSLAGLAANEQFF
TGCGCCAGCAGCTTGGCGGGACTAGCGGCTAATGAGCAGTTCTTC
>-|TRBJ2-3|TRBV3-1|many
CASSQAGQSTDTQYF
TGTGCCAGCAGCCAGGCGGGGCAAAGCACAGATACGCAGTATTTT
>-|TRBJ2-5|TRBV29-1|few
CSVAGAQETQYF
TGCAGCGTTGCAGGCGCTCAAGAGACCCAGTACTTC
>TRBD2|TRBJ2-7|TRBV3-1|-
CASSQGEGRYEQYF
TGTGCCAGCAGCCAAGGGGAGGGAAGATACGAGCAGTACTTC
>-|TRBJ2-1|TRBV5-1|many
CASSLQASNYNEQFF
TGCGCCAGCAGCTTACAGGCGTCAAACTACAATGAGCAGTTCTTC
>TRBD1|TRBJ2-1|TRBV12-3/TRBV12-4|many
CASRPAGTGHYNEQFF
TGTGCCAGCAGACCAGCCGGGACAGGACACTACAATGAGCAGTTCTTC
>-|TRBJ2-2|TRBV6-1|-
CASTRQPEYEELFF
TGTGCCAGCACCCGACAGCCGGAGTATGAGGAGCTGTTTTTT
>-|TRBJ2-7|TRBV7-2|-
CASSSSREQYF
TGTGCCAGCAGCTCCAGTCGCGAGCAGTACTTC
>-|TRBJ2-4|TRBV4-3|-
CASSHPNGVLAKNIQYF
TGCGCCAGCAGCCATCCTAACGGGGTACTAGCCAAAAACATTCAGTACTTC
>-|TRBJ1-2|TRBV12-3/TRBV12-4|-
CASSLVGTLYGYTF
TGTGCCAGCAGTTTAGTGGGGACTCTCTATGGCTACACCTTC
>-|TRBJ2-7|TRBV5-8|-
CASSVVPTTSYEQYF
TGTGCCAGCAGCGTTGTCCCAACCACCTCCTACGAGCAGTACTTC
>TRBD2|TRBJ2-2|TRBV7-2|-
CASSLNGRLNTGELFF
TGTGCCAGCAGCTTAAACGGGAGGTTGAACACCGGGGAGCTGTTTTTT
>-|TRBJ2-1|TRBV11-2|-
CASSLEAQANEQFF
TGTGCCAGCAGCTTAGAGGCACAGGCCAATGAGCAGTTCTTC
>-|TRBJ2-5|TRBV18|few
CASSFDRQRSGETQYF
TGTGCCAGCTCCTTTGACAGGCAAAGATCGGGGGAGACCCAGTACTTC
>-|TRBJ2-5|TRBV12-3/TRBV12-4|-
CASSEVVESQYF
TGTGCCAGCAGTGAGGTAGTAGAGTCCCAGTACTTC
>-|TRBJ2-5|TRBV12-3/TRBV12-4|few
CASSLEEAGMKTQYF
TGTGCCAGCAGTTTAGAGGAGGCCGGTATGAAGACCCAGTACTTC
>-|TRBJ2-7|TRBV3-1|-
CASSPGALRGSEQYF
TGTGCCAGCAGCCCGGGGGCCCTCCGCGGGAGCGAGCAGTACTTC
>-|TRBJ2-5|TRBV5-6|-
CASSLYLDSEGTQYF
TGTGCCAGCAGCTTGTATTTGGACAGCGAAGGGACCCAGTACTTC
>-|TRBJ2-1|TRBV10-3|-
CATRTVSYNEQFF
TGTGCCACCAGGACAGTTTCCTACAATGAGCAGTTCTTC
>-|TRBJ2-2|TRBV20-1|-
CSAVTWTALNTGELFF
TGCAGTGCCGTGACCTGGACAGCCTTGAACACCGGGGAGCTGTTTTTT
>TRBD1|TRBJ2-3|TRBV9|-
CASSGAGTGFDTQYF
TGTGCCAGCAGCGGAGCCGGGACAGGGTTCGATACGCAGTATTTT
>TRBD2|TRBJ2-2|TRBV7-9|-
CASSRSVAGGLTGELFF
TGTGCCAGCAGCCGATCGGTAGCGGGGGGCCTGACCGGGGAGCTGTTTTTT
>TRBD2|TRBJ2-1|TRBV7-8|few
CASSFPGLANYNEQFF
TGTGCCAGCAGCTTCCCGGGACTAGCGAATTACAATGAGCAGTTCTTC
>-|TRBJ2-2|TRBV29-1|many
CSVRTNTNTGELFF
TGCAGCGTTAGGACAAACACAAACACCGGGGAGCTGTTTTTT
>-|TRBJ1-6|TRBV2|few
CASSADQKSYNSPLHF
TGTGCCAGCAGTGCCGACCAGAAATCCTATAATTCACCCCTCCACTTT
>TRBD1|TRBJ2-3|TRBV12-3/TRBV12-4|many
CASRTGYTDTQYF
TGTGCCAGCAGGACAGGGTATACAGATACGCAGTATTTT
>TRBD2|TRBJ2-4|TRBV20-1|-
CSARDKSASGGRLDIQYF
TGCAGTGCTAGAGATAAGTCGGCTAGCGGGGGCCGCTTAGACATTCAGTACTTC
>TRBD1|TRBJ2-3|TRBV7-2|few
CASSPSGTGEYNTQYF
TGTGCCAGCAGCCCCTCCGGGACAGGGGAGTATAATACGCAGTATTTT
>-|TRBJ2-5|TRBV20-1|few
CSAIPRRGKETQYF
TGCAGTGCTATCCCGAGGAGGGGGAAAGAGACCCAGTACTTC
>TRBD2|TRBJ2-1|TRBV6-1|-
CASSEGLAGGPPFF
TGTGCCAGCAGTGAGGGGTTAGCGGGAGGCCCCCCGTTCTTC
>TRBD1|TRBJ2-6|TRBV6-1|-
CASSPQGAYGANVLTF
TGTGCCAGCAGCCCACAGGGGGCCTATGGGGCCAACGTCCTGACTTTC
>-|TRBJ1-2|TRBV25-1|few
CASRDSFYGYTF
TGTGCCAGCAGAGACAGTTTCTATGGCTACACCTTC
>TRBD1|TRBJ1-2|TRBV20-1|-
CSALDRESYGYTF
TGCAGTGCCCTGGACAGGGAGAGCTATGGCTACACCTTC
>TRBD2|TRBJ2-1|TRBV5-1|many
CASSLTGLAGGRDEQFF
TGCGCCAGCAGCCTAACGGGACTAGCGGGGGGCCGGGATGAGCAGTTCTTC
>TRBD1|TRBJ2-5|TRBV6-2/TRBV6-3|-
CASSYVPGTGEETQYF
TGTGCCAGCAGTTATGTCCCCGGGACAGGGGAAGAGACCCAGTACTTC
>TRBD2|TRBJ2-5|TRBV3-1|-
CASSQRLAGGGTQYF
TGTGCCAGCAGCCAGAGACTAGCGGGAGGAGGGACCCAGTACTTC
>-|TRBJ1-5|TRBV7-2|few
CASSYTGGGLGQPQHF
TGTGCCAGCAGCTACACGGGTGGGGGGCTGGGTCAGCCCCAGCATTTT
>-|TRBJ1-5|TRBV11-2|few
CASSSNNQPQHF
TGTGCCAGCAGCTCAAACAATCAGCCCCAGCATTTT
>TRBD2|TRBJ2-7|TRBV3-1|-
CASSQTSGTAYEQYF
TGTGCCAGCAGCCAAACTAGCGGGACTGCCTACGAGCAGTACTTC
>-|TRBJ1-6|TRBV11-2|few
CASSNGVRAPLHF
TGTGCCAGCAGCAACGGGGTCAGGGCACCCCTCCACTTT
>-|TRBJ2-1|TRBV4-2|-
CASSPGDENEQFF
TGTGCCAGCAGCCCCGGGGATGAGAATGAGCAGTTCTTC
>-|TRBJ1-5|TRBV6-2/TRBV6-3|many
CASSAKWYNQPQHF
TGTGCCAGCAGTGCCAAGTGGTACAATCAGCCCCAGCATTTT
>-|TRBJ2-7|TRBV28|once
CASSQTGQPYEQYF
TGTGCCAGCAGCCAAACTGGACAACCCTACGAGCAGTACTTC
>TRBD1|TRBJ2-6|TRBV6-1|-
CASKDRDRGAGANVLTF
TGTGCCAGCAAAGACCGGGACAGGGGTGCTGGGGCCAACGTCCTGACTTTC
>TRBD1|TRBJ1-2|TRBV11-2|few
CASSVDRGNYGYTF
TGTGCCAGCAGCGTAGACAGGGGTAACTATGGCTACACCTTC
>-|TRBJ2-2|TRBV4-1|few
CASSQDSYNLPGELFF
TGCGCCAGCAGCCAAGATAGTTACAATCTACCCGGGGAGCTGTTTTTT
>TRBD1|TRBJ1-2|TRBV24-1|-
CATSDHQVTGLRGYTF
TGTGCCACCAGTGACCATCAGGTGACAGGGCTAAGAGGCTACACCTTC
>-|TRBJ1-1|TRBV5-5|-
CASSLSASVTEAFF
TGTGCCAGCAGCCTGAGTGCATCGGTCACTGAAGCTTTCTTT
>-|TRBJ2-1|TRBV20-1|many
CSARYNEQFF
TGCAGTGCTAGGTACAATGAGCAGTTCTTC
>TRBD1|TRBJ1-5|TRBV20-1|many
CSARDPGTGDNQPQHF
TGCAGTGCTAGAGATCCGGGGACAGGGGACAATCAGCCCCAGCATTTT
>-|TRBJ2-7|TRBV28|-
CASTPGGAYEQYF
TGTGCCAGCACCCCCGGAGGTGCCTACGAGCAGTACTTC